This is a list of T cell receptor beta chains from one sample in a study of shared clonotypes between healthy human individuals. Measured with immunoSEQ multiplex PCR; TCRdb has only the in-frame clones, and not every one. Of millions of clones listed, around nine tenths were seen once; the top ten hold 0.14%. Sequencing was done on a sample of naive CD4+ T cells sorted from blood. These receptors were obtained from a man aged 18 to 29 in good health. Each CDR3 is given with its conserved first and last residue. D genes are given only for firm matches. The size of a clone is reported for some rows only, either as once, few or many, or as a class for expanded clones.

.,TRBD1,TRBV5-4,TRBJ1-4,TGTGCCAGCAGCTCGTCAGGGGGAAGAGATGAAAAACTGTTTTTT,CASSSSGGRDEKLFF
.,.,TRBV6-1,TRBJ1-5,TGTGCCAGCAGTACCCAGGGAGGGGATCAGCCCCAGCATTTT,CASSTQGGDQPQHF
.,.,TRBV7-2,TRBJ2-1,TGTGCCAGCACTCTGGAGGGCAGGGGGGGCAATGAGCAGTTCTTC,CASTLEGRGGNEQFF
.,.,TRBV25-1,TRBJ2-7,TGTGCCAGCAGCAAGGGGGGGGCTTACGAGCAGTACTTC,CASSKGGAYEQYF
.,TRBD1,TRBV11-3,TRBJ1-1,TGTGCCAGCAGCATAGGGGGCGAGTACACTGAAGCTTTCTTT,CASSIGGEYTEAFF
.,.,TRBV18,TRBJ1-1,TGTGCCAGCTCACCTAGGGATGAAGCTTTCTTT,CASSPRDEAFF
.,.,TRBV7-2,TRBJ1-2,TGTGCCAGCAGCTTAGGCCCCGCGGCTGAGGGCTACACCTTC,CASSLGPAAEGYTF
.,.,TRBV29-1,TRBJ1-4,TGCAGCGTCATGCCGAGTAAGAATGAAAAACTGTTTTTT,CSVMPSKNEKLFF
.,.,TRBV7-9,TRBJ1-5,TGTGCCAGCAGCTTCGGCGGGCCCCAGCATTTT,CASSFGGPQHF
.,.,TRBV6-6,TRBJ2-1,TGTGCCAGCAGTTACTGGGGCTACAATGAGCAGTTCTTC,CASSYWGYNEQFF
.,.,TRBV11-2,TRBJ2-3,TGTGCCAGCAGCGTGGACGGGATAAGCACAGATACGCAGTATTTT,CASSVDGISTDTQYF
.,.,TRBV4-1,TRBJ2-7,TGCGCCAGCAGCCAAAATCAGGGCCCCTACGAGCAGTACTTC,CASSQNQGPYEQYF
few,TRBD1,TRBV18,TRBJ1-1,TGTGCCAGCTCCACGGACAGGAATACTGAAGCTTTCTTT,CASSTDRNTEAFF
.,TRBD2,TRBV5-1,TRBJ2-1,TGCGCCAGCAGGTCCCGGACTAGCGGGGGCCTCTACAATGAGCAGTTCTTC,CASRSRTSGGLYNEQFF
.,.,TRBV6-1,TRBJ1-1,TGTGCCTCCTCCGGGTTCGCGAACACTGAAGCTTTCTTT,CASSGFANTEAFF
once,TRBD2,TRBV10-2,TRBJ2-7,TGCGCCAGCAGTTGGACTAGCGGGTCCTTGGTCCCCTACGAGCAGTACTTC,CASSWTSGSLVPYEQYF
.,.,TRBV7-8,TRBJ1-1,TGTGCCAGCAGCTTAGCGTTTCCGTTAACCTTGAACACTGAAGCTTTCTTT,CASSLAFPLTLNTEAFF
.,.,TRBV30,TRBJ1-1,TGTGCCTGGGGACAGCCAAACACTGAAGCTTTCTTT,CAWGQPNTEAFF
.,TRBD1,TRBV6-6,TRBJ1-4,TGTGCCACTTCCGAGGGGGCGCTAATGTTTAATGAAAAACTGTTTTTT,CATSEGALMFNEKLFF
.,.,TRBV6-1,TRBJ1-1,TGTGCCAGCAGTAGGAACACTGAAGCTTTCTTT,CASSRNTEAFF
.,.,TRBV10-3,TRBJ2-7,TGTGCCGCCGCCCGTAGCTCCTACGAGCAGTACTTC,CAAARSSYEQYF
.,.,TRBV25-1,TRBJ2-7,TGTGCCAGCAGTGATTTGGGCTACGAGCAGTACTTC,CASSDLGYEQYF
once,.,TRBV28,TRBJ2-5,TGTGCCAGCAGTTTATCCCACGCCGAGACCCAGTACTTC,CASSLSHAETQYF
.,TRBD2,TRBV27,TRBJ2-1,TGTGCCAGCAGTCTTCCCGGGACTAGCGGGAGGGTGAATGAGCAGTTCTTC,CASSLPGTSGRVNEQFF
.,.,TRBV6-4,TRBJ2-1,TGTGCCAGCAGTGACTCTGAAGGCTACAATGAGCAGTTCTTC,CASSDSEGYNEQFF
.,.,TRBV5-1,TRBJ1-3,TGCGCCAGCAGCTTGGAAGGAAGCTCTGGAAACACCATATATTTT,CASSLEGSSGNTIYF
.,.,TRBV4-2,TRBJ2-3,TGTGCCAGCAGCCAAGATCGCCCTAGCAGAGATACGCAGTATTTT,CASSQDRPSRDTQYF
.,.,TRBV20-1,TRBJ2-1,TGCAGTGCTAGCCGCCCGGGCGAGCAGTTCTTC,CSASRPGEQFF
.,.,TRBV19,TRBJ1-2,TGTGCCAGTAGTATAGACGGAGTTGCGCCTTATGGCTACACCTTC,CASSIDGVAPYGYTF
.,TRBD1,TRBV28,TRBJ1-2,TGTGCCAGCAGCCGGGACAGGGTGGATGGCTACACCTTC,CASSRDRVDGYTF
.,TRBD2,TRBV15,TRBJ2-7,TGTGCCACCAGCAGGGAGCGGGAGGGGTCCTACGAGCAGTACTTC,CATSREREGSYEQYF
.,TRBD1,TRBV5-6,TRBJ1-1,TGTGCCAGCAACACAGGGGGCGGCAGGGCTGAAGCTTTCTTT,CASNTGGGRAEAFF
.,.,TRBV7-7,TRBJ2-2,TGTGCTAGCAGCTTAGGAACTAGCCACGGGGAGCTGTTTTTT,CASSLGTSHGELFF
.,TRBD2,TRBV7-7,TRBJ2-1,TGTGCTAGCAGGCAAGGACTAGAGACGGATGAGCAGTTCTTC,CASRQGLETDEQFF
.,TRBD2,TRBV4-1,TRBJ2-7,TGCGCCAGCAGCCGGACCGAAGCGGGAGGGGTCTACGAGCAGTACTTC,CASSRTEAGGVYEQYF
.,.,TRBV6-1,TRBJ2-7,TGTGCCAGCACAACCCTCTGGGACGGGGACTACGAGCAGTACTTC,CASTTLWDGDYEQYF
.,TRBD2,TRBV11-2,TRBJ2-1,TGTGCCAGCAGCTTAGGACTAGCGGGAGGATATGAGCAGTTCTTC,CASSLGLAGGYEQFF
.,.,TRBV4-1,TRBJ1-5,TGCGCCAGCAGCCTGGGGGGGGTCGGAAATCAGCCCCAGCATTTT,CASSLGGVGNQPQHF
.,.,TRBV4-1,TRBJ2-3,TGCGCCAGCAGCCAAGATCCAATGGGCAGGGGCTACACAGATACGCAGTATTTT,CASSQDPMGRGYTDTQYF
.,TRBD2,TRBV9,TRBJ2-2,TGTGCCAGCAGCGGACTAGCGGGCGGGGAGCTGTTTTTT,CASSGLAGGELFF
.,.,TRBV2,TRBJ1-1,TGTGCCAGCAGTGAATTCGGATCCGAAGTCATGAACACTGAAGCTTTCTTT,CASSEFGSEVMNTEAFF
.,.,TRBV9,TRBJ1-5,TGTGCCACCCAATCCCGGGGGGGGAATCAGCCCCAGCATTTT,CATQSRGGNQPQHF
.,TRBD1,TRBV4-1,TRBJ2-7,TGCGCCAGCAGCCAAGCTTGGACAGGCCTCACCTACGAGCAGTACTTC,CASSQAWTGLTYEQYF
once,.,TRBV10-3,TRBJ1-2,TGTGCCCCGCTTATCGGGAACTATGGCTACACCTTC,CAPLIGNYGYTF
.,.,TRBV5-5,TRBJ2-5,TGTGCCAGCAGCTTTAATCCTTGGCCCGGGGAGACCCAGTACTTC,CASSFNPWPGETQYF
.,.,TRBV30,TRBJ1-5,TGTGCCTGGAGGATGGGCAGCAATCAGCCCCAGCATTTT,CAWRMGSNQPQHF
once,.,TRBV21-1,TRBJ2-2,TGTGCCAGCAGCAAAAGTGTCCGGACAGGGGTAACCGGGGAGCTGTTTTTT,CASSKSVRTGVTGELFF
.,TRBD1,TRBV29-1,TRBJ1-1,TGCAGCGTTACAGGGGGCAGAGACACTGAAGCTTTCTTT,CSVTGGRDTEAFF
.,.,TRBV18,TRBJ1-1,TGTGCCAGCTCACCAGGAATAGCCGGTCCTGAAGCTTTCTTT,CASSPGIAGPEAFF